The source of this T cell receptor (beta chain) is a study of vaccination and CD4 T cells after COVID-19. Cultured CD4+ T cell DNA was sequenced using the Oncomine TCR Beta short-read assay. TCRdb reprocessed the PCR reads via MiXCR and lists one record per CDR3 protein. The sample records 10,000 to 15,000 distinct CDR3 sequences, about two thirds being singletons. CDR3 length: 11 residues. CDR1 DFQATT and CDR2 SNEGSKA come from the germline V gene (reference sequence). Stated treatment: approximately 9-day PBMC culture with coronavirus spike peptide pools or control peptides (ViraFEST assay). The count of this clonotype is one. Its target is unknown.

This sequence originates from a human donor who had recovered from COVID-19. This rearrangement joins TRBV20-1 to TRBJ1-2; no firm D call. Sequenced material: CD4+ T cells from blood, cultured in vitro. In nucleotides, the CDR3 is TGCATAGTCCGGGCTAACTATGGCTACACCTTC. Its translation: CIVRANYGYTF.